The subject of this entry is one T cell receptor (beta chain). The record originates from a study of response to subunit inactivated influenza vaccine. TCRdb recomputed calls from the RT-PCR reads with MiXCR, one row per CDR3 protein. The sample has roughly 630,000 distinct CDR3 sequences; 13% to 15% are singletons. This TCR was sampled from a man between 45 and 60 years old who received an inactivated influenza vaccine. This specimen consisted of PBMCs from blood, obtained approximately 15 days before vaccination.

The CDR3 DNA sequence: TGTGCCAGCAGCTTAGCGGGAGTTCGGCGGAACACTGAAGCTTTCTTT. Its translation is CASSLAGVRRNTEAFF. This chain links TRBV7-2 with TRBJ1-1; D gene unclear. From germline, CDR1 is SGHTA and CDR2 FQGNSA. V lost 0 bases and J 1 base, leaving 12 bases between the germline ends. The CDR3 has 16 amino acids.